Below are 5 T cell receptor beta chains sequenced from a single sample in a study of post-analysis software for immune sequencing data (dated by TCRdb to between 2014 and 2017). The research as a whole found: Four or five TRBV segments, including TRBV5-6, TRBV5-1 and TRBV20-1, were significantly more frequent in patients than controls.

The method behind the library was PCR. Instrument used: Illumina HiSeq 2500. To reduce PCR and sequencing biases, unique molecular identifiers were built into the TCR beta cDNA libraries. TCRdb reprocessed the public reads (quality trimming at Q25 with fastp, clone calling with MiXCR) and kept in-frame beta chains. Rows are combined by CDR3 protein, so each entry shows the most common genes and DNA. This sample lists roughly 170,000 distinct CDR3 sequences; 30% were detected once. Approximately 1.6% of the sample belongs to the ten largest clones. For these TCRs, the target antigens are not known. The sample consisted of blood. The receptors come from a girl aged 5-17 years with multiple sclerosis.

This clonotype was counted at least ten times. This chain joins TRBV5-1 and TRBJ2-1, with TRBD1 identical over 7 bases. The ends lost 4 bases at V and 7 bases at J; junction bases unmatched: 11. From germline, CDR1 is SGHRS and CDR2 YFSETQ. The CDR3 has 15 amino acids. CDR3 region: CASSPRTGIVNEQFF. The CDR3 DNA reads TGCGCCAGCAGCCCTCGGACAGGTATTGTAAATGAGCAGTTCTTC.

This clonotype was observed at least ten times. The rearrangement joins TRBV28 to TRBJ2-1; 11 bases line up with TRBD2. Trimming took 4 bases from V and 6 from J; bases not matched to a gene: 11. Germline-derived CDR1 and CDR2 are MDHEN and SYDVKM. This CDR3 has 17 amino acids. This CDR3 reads CASSYRLAGLLGNEQFF. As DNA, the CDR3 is TGTGCCAGCAGTTACCGACTAGCGGGACTTCTCGGCAATGAGCAGTTCTTC.

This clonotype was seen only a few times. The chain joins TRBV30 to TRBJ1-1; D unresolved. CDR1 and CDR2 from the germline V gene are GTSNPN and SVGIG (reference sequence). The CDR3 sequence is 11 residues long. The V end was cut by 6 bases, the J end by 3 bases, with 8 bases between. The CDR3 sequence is CACAEDTEAFF. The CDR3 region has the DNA TGTGCCTGTGCAGAGGACACTGAAGCTTTCTTT. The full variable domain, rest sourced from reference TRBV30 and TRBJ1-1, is SQTIHQWPATLVQPVGSPLSLECTVEGTSNPNLYWYRQAAGRGLQLLFYSVGIGQISSEVPQNLSASRPQDRQFILSSKKLLLSDSGFYLCACAEDTEAFFGQGTRLTVV.

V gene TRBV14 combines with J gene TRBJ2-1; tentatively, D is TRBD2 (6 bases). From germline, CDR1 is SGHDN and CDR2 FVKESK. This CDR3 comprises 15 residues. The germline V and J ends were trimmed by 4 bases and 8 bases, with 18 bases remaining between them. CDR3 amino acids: CASSPWDGTPDEQFF. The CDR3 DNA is TGTGCCAGCAGCCCTTGGGATGGGACTCCGGATGAGCAGTTCTTC.

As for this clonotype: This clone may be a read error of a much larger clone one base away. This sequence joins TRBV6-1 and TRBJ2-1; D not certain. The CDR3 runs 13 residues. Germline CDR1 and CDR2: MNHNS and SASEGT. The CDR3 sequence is CTSSILSLYEQFF. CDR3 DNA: TGTACCAGCAGTATCCTTAGTTTGTACGAGCAGTTCTTC.